One sample yielded the 17 T cell receptor beta chains listed below, sequenced in a study of cytomegalovirus exposure and HLA in healthy donors. The primer mix had 60 Vbeta and 13 Jbeta primers. Measured with immunoSEQ multiplex PCR; TCRdb has only the in-frame clones, and not every one. The data hold around 91,000 clones, with about 77% observed a single time. The sample taken for sequencing was PBMCs. Receptors originate from a male donor in good health and CMV-seropositive.

This chain links TRBV5-1 with TRBJ2-3, with D perhaps TRBD2 (5 bases). Germline CDR1 and CDR2: SGHRS and YFSETQ. V gave up 1 base and J gave up 4 bases, with 16 bases separating them. The CDR3 contains 16 residues. The CDR3: CASSLRGLLVPDTQYF. The CDR3, as DNA: TGCGCCAGCAGCTTGCGCGGGTTACTAGTCCCAGATACGCAGTATTTT.

The chain links TRBV28 to TRBJ2-7; TRBD2 might be the D (5 bases). V was pared by 0 bases and J by 6 bases, with 12 bases between. The CDR3 spans 14 residues. Per germline, CDR1 MDHEN and CDR2 SYDVKM. The CDR3 DNA follows: TGTGCCAGCAGTTTATGGCCGGGGATAGGCGAGCAGTACTTC. Its translation is CASSLWPGIGEQYF.

V usage is TRBV25-1 and J usage is TRBJ2-3; 8 positions agree with TRBD1. Germline CDR1 is MGHDK and CDR2 is SYGVNS. The length of the CDR3 is 16 residues. V lost 6 bases, J lost 3 bases, and 11 bases stayed unmatched. This CDR3 is CASRAQGAKGTDTQYF. The DNA for the CDR3 is TGTGCCAGCAGGGCCCAGGGGGCGAAGGGGACAGATACGCAGTATTTT.

The J gene is TRBJ2-3, the V gene TRBV7-9; tentative D call: TRBD2 (5 bases). The CDR3 extends over 15 amino acids. Germline CDR1 SEHNR, CDR2 FQNEAQ (reference sequence). V lost 1 base and J 2 bases, leaving 10 bases between the germline ends. In DNA, the CDR3 is TGTGCCAGCAGCTTAGGGGAGCGGAACACAGATACGCAGTATTTT. Its protein product is CASSLGERNTDTQYF.

V gene TRBV27 combines with J gene TRBJ2-7; tentative D call: TRBD1 (5 bases). The CDR3 totals 14 residues. CDR1 and CDR2 (germline): MNHEY, SMNVEV (reference sequence). Trimming removed 5 bases at V and 3 bases at J, with 14 bases between. CDR3 in DNA: TGTGCCAGCAGTCTCCTTCAGGGAAGCTACGAGCAGTACTTC. Translating it yields CASSLLQGSYEQYF.

This chain joins TRBV29-1 and TRBJ2-5; TRBD2 matches 10 bases. J gave up 2 bases and V 4 bases, and 13 bases lay outside the gene matches. Germline assignment: CDR1 SQVTM and CDR2 ANQGSEA. The CDR3 extends over 17 amino acids. CDR3 sequence (DNA): TGCAGCGTTGGCTTCCTGGCAGCGGGAGGGCGACAAGAGACCCAGTACTTC. Its translation is CSVGFLAAGGRQETQYF. The entire variable domain, with the rest obtained from reference TRBV29-1 and TRBJ2-5, is as follows: SAVISQKPSRDICQRGTSLTIQCQVDSQVTMMFWYRQQPGQSLTLIATANQGSEATYESGFVIDKFPISRPNLTFSTLTVSNMSPEDSSIYLCSVGFLAAGGRQETQYFGPGTRLLVL.

This chain connects TRBV4-1 to TRBJ2-3; no reliable D call. From germline, CDR1 is MGHRA and CDR2 YSYEKL. V was trimmed by 4 bases and J by 7 bases, leaving 9 bases between them. The CDR3 totals 12 residues. The CDR3 spells CASSPGQNTQYF. The CDR3 DNA sequence: TGCGCCAGCAGCCCTGGGCAAAATACGCAGTATTTT.

This sequence joins TRBV5-1 and TRBJ2-4; TRBD1 matches at 8 bases. The CDR3 spans 14 residues. Germline V gives CDR1 SGHRS, CDR2 YFSETQ. The ends lost 2 bases at V and 9 bases at J; junction bases unmatched: 7. CDR3: CASSFGQGGSIQYF. CDR3 sequence (DNA): TGCGCCAGCAGCTTCGGACAGGGCGGCTCCATTCAGTACTTC.

V and J are TRBV28 and TRBJ2-7; TRBD2 matches at 9 bases. Germline CDR1 reads MDHEN; CDR2 reads SYDVKM. The CDR3 length is 17 residues. V shed 6 bases and J 3 bases; nucleotides not matched to a gene: 15. The CDR3 is CASRGVSGSRSLYEQYF. CDR3 DNA sequence: TGTGCCAGCAGGGGGGTTAGCGGGAGTCGGTCCCTCTACGAGCAGTACTTC.

At least ten counts were recorded for this clone. The chain is built from TRBV2 and TRBJ1-1; D unclear. CDR1 is SNHLY and CDR2 is FYNNEI in the germline V gene. Trimming took 4 bases from V and 3 from J, leaving 12 bases between them. This CDR3 has 14 amino acids. The DNA of the CDR3 is TGTGCCAGCAGTGCTCTCTTTCAGGACACTGAAGCTTTCTTT. This gives the protein CASSALFQDTEAFF.

The J gene is TRBJ2-3, the V gene TRBV7-6; the D is unclear. The CDR3 totals 15 residues. Germline V gene sequence: CDR1 SGHVS, CDR2 FNYEAQ. Deletions cut 1 base from V and 1 base from J, with 9 bases between. CDR3 sequence (DNA): TGTGCCAGCAGCTTAGGGGTAGCCGGCACAGATACGCAGTATTTT. As protein: CASSLGVAGTDTQYF.

The chain combines TRBV19 with TRBJ2-2, with D maybe TRBD2 (5 bases). Germline-derived CDR1 and CDR2 are LNHDA and SQIVND (reference sequence). This CDR3 region has 14 residues. Trimming removed 5 bases at V and 6 bases at J, with 13 bases between. This chain's CDR3 is CASSRWEISGELFF. The CDR3 DNA reads as TGTGCCAGTAGTCGGTGGGAGATTTCCGGGGAGCTGTTTTTT.

CDR3 protein: CASSSRQGGYGYTF. For the CDR3, the DNA is TGTGCCAGCAGCTCAAGGCAGGGAGGCTATGGCTACACCTTC. The J gene is TRBJ1-2, the V gene TRBV11-2; D might be TRBD1 (5 bases). Germline CDR1 is SGHAT and CDR2 is FQNNGV. The V gene lost 4 bases and the J gene lost 4 bases, with 13 bases spanning the gap. The CDR3 consists of 14 residues.

A few counts support this clone. A read error may account for a junction end that differs from germline. The chain carries TRBV5-5 and TRBJ1-1; a possible D gene is TRBD1 (5 bases). Germline CDR1 SGHKS, CDR2 YYEKEE (reference sequence). The CDR3 runs 11 residues. This CDR3 is CASSGGRDGSF. The CDR3 DNA follows: TGTGCCAGCAGCGGAGGGAGGGACGGATCTTTT. Using reference TRBV5-5 and TRBJ1-1 for the parts outside the CDR3, the full variable domain is DAGVTQSPTHLIKTRGQQVTLRCSPISGHKSVSWYQQVLGQGPQFIFQYYEKEERGRGNFPDRFSARQFPNYSSELNVNALLLGDSALYLCASSGGRDGSFGQGTRLTVV.

The J gene is TRBJ2-7, the V gene TRBV25-1; 9 bases agree with TRBD1. There are 14 residues in the CDR3. Trimming cost V 6 bases and J 3 bases; bases outside gene matches: 6. Germline loops: CDR1 MGHDK, CDR2 SYGVNS. CDR3 bases: TGTGCCAGCAGCTCGGGACAGGGCTACTACGAGCAGTACTTC. Protein product: CASSSGQGYYEQYF.

The chain carries TRBV28 and TRBJ1-5; TRBD1 aligns across 7 bases. CDR1 is MDHEN, CDR2 SYDVKM, per germline. There are 20 residues in the CDR3. The V gene end was trimmed by 2 bases and the J gene end by 4 bases; junction bases not matched to a gene: 20. The CDR3 loop reads CASSLTGDGGLNFGNQPQHF. CDR3 coding DNA: TGTGCCAGCAGTTTAACAGGGGACGGAGGGTTAAATTTCGGAAATCAGCCCCAGCATTTT. Full variable domain (rest looked up from reference TRBV28 and TRBJ1-5): DVKVTQSSRYLVKRTGEKVFLECVQDMDHENMFWYRQDPGLGLRLIYFSYDVKMKEKGDIPEGYSVSREKKERFSLILESASTNQTSMYLCASSLTGDGGLNFGNQPQHFGDGTRLSIL.

This clone occurred a few times. The rearrangement uses TRBV27 and TRBJ2-2; 9 bases fit TRBD1. The CDR3 sequence is 16 residues long. The junction had 12 bases not matched to a gene; V was cut back by 4 bases and J by 9 bases. Germline CDR1 reads MNHEY; CDR2 reads SMNVEV (reference sequence). The CDR3 nucleotides are TGTGCCAGCAGTTCTTCCGGGACAGGGACCGGTAGGGAGCTGTTTTTT. It encodes CASSSSGTGTGRELFF.